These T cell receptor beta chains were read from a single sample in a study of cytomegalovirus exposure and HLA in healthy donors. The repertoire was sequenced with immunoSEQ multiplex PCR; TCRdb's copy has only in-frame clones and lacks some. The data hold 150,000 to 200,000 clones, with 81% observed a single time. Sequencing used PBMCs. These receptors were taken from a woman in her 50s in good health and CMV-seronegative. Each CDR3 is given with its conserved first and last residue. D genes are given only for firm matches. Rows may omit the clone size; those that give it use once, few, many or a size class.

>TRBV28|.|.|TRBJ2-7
TGTGCCAGCAGTCTCCTTCGGGGCTCCTACGAGCAGTACTTC
CASSLLRGSYEQYF
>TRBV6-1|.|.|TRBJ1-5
TGTGCCAGCAGTGACAGGGGAAGTCAGCCCCAGCATTTT
CASSDRGSQPQHF
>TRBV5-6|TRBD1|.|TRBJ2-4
TGTGCCAGCAGCTTCTACGGGACAGGGGGAAACATTCAGTACTTC
CASSFYGTGGNIQYF
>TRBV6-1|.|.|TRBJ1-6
TGTGCCAGCAGTCCCCGGGGAGAGTTTAATTCACCCCTCCACTTT
CASSPRGEFNSPLHF
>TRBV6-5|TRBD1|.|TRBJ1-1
TGTGCCAGCAGTGGTCGGACAGGGAGAAATGAAGCTTTCTTT
CASSGRTGRNEAFF
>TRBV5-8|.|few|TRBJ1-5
TGTGCCAGCCGGGGAGGCAGGCACAGCAATCAGCCCCAGCATTTT
CASRGGRHSNQPQHF
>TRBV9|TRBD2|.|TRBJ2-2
TGTGCCAGCAGCGAGAGTAGCGGGGTGAACACCGGGGAGCTGTTTTTT
CASSESSGVNTGELFF
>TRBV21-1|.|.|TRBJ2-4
TGTGCCAGCAGTACCGGGACTAGCGGGAACATTCAGTACTTC
CASSTGTSGNIQYF
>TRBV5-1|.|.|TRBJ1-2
TGCGCCAGCAGTCCAGAGGGCCTCCAAGGCTACACCTTC
CASSPEGLQGYTF
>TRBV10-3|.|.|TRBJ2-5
TGTGCCATCAGTGAGTCGGGGGGGCCGACAGAGACCCAGTACTTC
CAISESGGPTETQYF
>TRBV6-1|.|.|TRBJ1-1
TGTGCCAGCAGTGAAGCGGGCCCACTAGCAGCTTTCTTT
CASSEAGPLAAFF
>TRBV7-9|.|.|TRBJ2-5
TGTGCCAGCAGCTTACTTCCAGGGATCGAGACCCAGTACTTC
CASSLLPGIETQYF
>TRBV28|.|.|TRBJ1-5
TGTGCCAGCAGTTTTGGCCGGGGGGGTCAGCCCCAGCATTTT
CASSFGRGGQPQHF
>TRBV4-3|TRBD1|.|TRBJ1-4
TGCGCCAGCAGCGTCCGAACAGGGGGGACTAATGAAAAACTGTTTTTT
CASSVRTGGTNEKLFF
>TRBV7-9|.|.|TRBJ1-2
TGTTCCAGCAGCTCCTGGGACATGAACTATGGCTACACCTTC
CSSSSWDMNYGYTF
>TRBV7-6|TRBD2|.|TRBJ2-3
TGTGCCAGCAGCTTAGGAACCCGACTAGCGGGGGGAGCAGATACGCAGTATTTT
CASSLGTRLAGGADTQYF
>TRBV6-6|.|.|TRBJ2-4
TGTGCCAGCAGGCGGGGCCAAGCCAAAAACATTCAGTACTTC
CASRRGQAKNIQYF
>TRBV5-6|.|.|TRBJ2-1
TGTGCCAGCAGCTTCCGGAGAGGAATCGGGCAGTTCTTC
CASSFRRGIGQFF
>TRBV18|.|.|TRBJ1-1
TGTGCCAGCTCACCACAAAGGAGTGAAGCTTTCTTT
CASSPQRSEAFF
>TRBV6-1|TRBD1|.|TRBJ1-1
TGTGCCAGCAGTGACAGGGGGGAAGCTTTCTTT
CASSDRGEAFF
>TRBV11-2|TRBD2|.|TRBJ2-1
TGTGCCAGCAGCTCTAGCGGGAGACGGAATGAGCAGTTCTTC
CASSSSGRRNEQFF
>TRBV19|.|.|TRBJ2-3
TGTGCCAGTAGTTCGGGGGGCAGCACAGATACGCAGTATTTT
CASSSGGSTDTQYF
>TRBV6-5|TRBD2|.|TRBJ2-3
TGTGCCAGCAGTTCCCGGACTAGCTACCAATCAGATACGCAGTATTTT
CASSSRTSYQSDTQYF
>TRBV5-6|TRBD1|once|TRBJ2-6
TGTGCCAGCACATTTAAGACAGGGAACTCTGGGGCCAACGTCCTGACTTTC
CASTFKTGNSGANVLTF
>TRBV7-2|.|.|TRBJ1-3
TGTGCCAGCAGCGCGAGCTCTGGAAACACCATATATTTT
CASSASSGNTIYF
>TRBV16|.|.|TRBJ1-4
TGTGCCAGCAGCCAATCCGGAGGACAGAATGAAAAACTGTTTTTT
CASSQSGGQNEKLFF
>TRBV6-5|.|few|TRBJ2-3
TGTGCCAGCAGTTCCCTTGGAGGGGCCAGCACAGATACGCAGTATTTT
CASSSLGGASTDTQYF
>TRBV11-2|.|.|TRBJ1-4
TGTGCCAGCAGCTTAGGGAGGGGCGGAAGGGAAAAACTGTTTTTT
CASSLGRGGREKLFF
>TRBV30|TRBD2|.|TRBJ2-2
TGTGCCTGGAGTGTGGGGGGAGGGACCGGGGAGCTGTTTTTT
CAWSVGGGTGELFF
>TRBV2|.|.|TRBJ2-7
TGTGCCAGCAGGGAAGTTGGCAGGGATAACGAGCAGTACTTC
CASREVGRDNEQYF
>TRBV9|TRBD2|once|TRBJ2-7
TGTGCCAGCAGCTCGGGACTAGCGGGGGGGGAGCAGTACTTC
CASSSGLAGGEQYF
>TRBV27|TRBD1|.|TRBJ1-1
TGTGCCAGCCGCCGGGACAGATACACTGAAGCTTTCTTT
CASRRDRYTEAFF
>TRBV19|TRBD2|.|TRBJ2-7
TGTGCCAGTAGTATTAAAGCGGGATGGAGTGAGCAGTACTTC
CASSIKAGWSEQYF
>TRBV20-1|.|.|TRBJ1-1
TGCAGTGCTAGAGGACAGGCTGAAGCTTTCTTT
CSARGQAEAFF
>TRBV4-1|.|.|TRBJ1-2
TGCGCCAGCAGCCAGACAGACGGGCTGAACTATGGCTACACCTTC
CASSQTDGLNYGYTF
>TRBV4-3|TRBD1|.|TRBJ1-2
TGCGCCAGCAGCCGAGGGACAGAATATGGCTACACCTTC
CASSRGTEYGYTF
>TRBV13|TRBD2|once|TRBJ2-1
TGTGCCAGCAGCTTCGCTACTGATCTGACTAGCTCCAATGAGCAGTTCTTC
CASSFATDLTSSNEQFF
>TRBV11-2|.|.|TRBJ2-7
TGTGCCAGCAGCTCCTTGAGACATTTTAACCCCTACGAGCAGTACTTC
CASSSLRHFNPYEQYF
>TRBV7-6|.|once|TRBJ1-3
TGTGCCAGCAGCTTAGGGGCTCAGGCTGGAAACACCATATATTTT
CASSLGAQAGNTIYF
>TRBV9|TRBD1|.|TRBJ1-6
TGTGCCAGCAGCGTAGAACAGGGGGAATCACCCCTCCACTTT
CASSVEQGESPLHF
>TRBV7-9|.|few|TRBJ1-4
TGTGCCAGCAGCTTCGTAGGGGGATCTAATGAAAAACTGTTTTTT
CASSFVGGSNEKLFF
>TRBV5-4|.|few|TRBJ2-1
TGTGCCAGCAGCTTCGACACCAGCTCCTACAATGAGCAGTTCTTC
CASSFDTSSYNEQFF
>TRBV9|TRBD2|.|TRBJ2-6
TGTGCCAGCAGCGTAGCTCTAGCGGGGGGCCTAGGGGCCAACGTCCTGACTTTC
CASSVALAGGLGANVLTF
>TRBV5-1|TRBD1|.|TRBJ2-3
TGCGCCAGCAGCTTCAGACAGGGGGCAGATACGCAGTATTTT
CASSFRQGADTQYF
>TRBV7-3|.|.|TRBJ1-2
TGTGCCAGCAGCCTAGGGGGGGGCTCTAACTATGGCTACACCTTC
CASSLGGGSNYGYTF
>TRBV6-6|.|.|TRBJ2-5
TGTGCCAGCAGTTACGGACAGAGCAAAGAGACCCAGTACTTC
CASSYGQSKETQYF
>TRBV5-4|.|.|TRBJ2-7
TGTGCCAGCAGCTTTCTGGGCCTCGAGCAGTACTTC
CASSFLGLEQYF
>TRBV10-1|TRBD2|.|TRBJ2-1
TGCGCCAGCAGTGACCCCTCTAGCGGGAGGGAAGATGAGCAGTTCTTC
CASSDPSSGREDEQFF
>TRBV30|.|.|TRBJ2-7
TGTGCCTGGAGTATTAACACAGACTACGAGCAGTACTTC
CAWSINTDYEQYF
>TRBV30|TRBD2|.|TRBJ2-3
TGTGCCTGGAGTGCCTTAGGCGGGGGAGCTGGAGACACGCAGTATTTT
CAWSALGGGAGDTQYF
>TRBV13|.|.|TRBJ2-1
TGTGCCAGCAGCCCACTAGGGCCTTACAATGAGCAGTTCTTC
CASSPLGPYNEQFF
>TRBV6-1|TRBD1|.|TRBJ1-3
TGTGCCAGCAGGAGACAGGGGGAACCTGGAAACACCATATATTTT
CASRRQGEPGNTIYF
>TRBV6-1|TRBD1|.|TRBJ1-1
TGTGCCAGCAAACGGACAGGGACGAACACTGAAGCTTTCTTT
CASKRTGTNTEAFF
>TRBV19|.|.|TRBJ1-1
TGTGCCAGTAGTATGATTTGGGGGAGGCTCAACACTGAAGCTTTCTTT
CASSMIWGRLNTEAFF
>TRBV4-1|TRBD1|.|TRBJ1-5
TGCGCCAGCAGCCAAGATCCCCCCGGACAGGGCAATCAGCCCCAGCATTTT
CASSQDPPGQGNQPQHF
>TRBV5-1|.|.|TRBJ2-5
TGCGCCAGCAGCTTGGAGGAGGGGTCGGCGACCCAGTACTTC
CASSLEEGSATQYF
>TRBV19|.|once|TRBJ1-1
TGTGCCAGTAGTCCCGGGGTGGGTGGCGGAAGCACTGAAGCTTTCTTT
CASSPGVGGGSTEAFF
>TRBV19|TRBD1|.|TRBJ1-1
TGTGCCAGTAGTACACCGAGCAGGGGGCCAGAAGCTTTCTTT
CASSTPSRGPEAFF
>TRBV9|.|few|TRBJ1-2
TGTGCCAGCAGCCCCCGGGCTAACTATGGCTACACCTTC
CASSPRANYGYTF